These 16 T cell receptor beta chains share one sample of origin, sequenced in a study of blood T cell repertoires in COVID-19. TCRdb's copy holds only in-frame clones and misses some; the assay was immunoSEQ multiplex PCR. The sample includes some 130,000 clones, 79% of them seen just once. The sequenced sample consisted of peripheral blood. These receptors all stem from an elderly woman with acute or convalescent COVID-19.

The CDR3 is CASSPRLAGVDEQYF. For the CDR3, the DNA is TGTGCCAGCTCACCCCGACTAGCGGGAGTAGATGAGCAGTACTTC. The chain carries TRBV18 and TRBJ2-7, with 12 bases identical to TRBD2. This CDR3 region has 15 residues. V lost 3 bases to trimming and J lost 7 bases; unmatched junction nucleotides: 7. CDR1 is KGHSH, CDR2 LQKENI, per germline.

The chain recombines TRBV5-6 with TRBJ2-7; 9 bases line up with TRBD1. V dropped 2 bases and J dropped 3; count of bases not matched to a gene: 3. CDR3 length: 14 residues. The V gene's germline CDR1 is SGHDT and CDR2 YYEEEE. The CDR3 reads CASSFKTGGYEQYF. CDR3 nucleotide sequence: TGTGCCAGCAGCTTCAAGACAGGGGGCTACGAGCAGTACTTC.

The V and J genes are TRBV20-1 and TRBJ2-1; no definite D call. Trimming cost V 2 bases and J 5 bases, with 4 bases left between them. This CDR3 region has 11 residues. Germline CDR1 and CDR2: DFQATT and SNEGSKA (reference sequence). The CDR3 loop is CSARSNNEQFF. The CDR3 DNA sequence: TGCAGTGCTAGAAGCAACAATGAGCAGTTCTTC.

The V call is TRBV7-3, the J call TRBJ2-5, with 9 bases matching TRBD1. This CDR3 contains 13 residues. J was trimmed by 5 bases and V by 8 bases; bases with no gene match: 6. Per the germline V gene, CDR1 is SGHTA and CDR2 is FQGTGA. CDR3 bases: TGTGCCAGCGCCTCCGGACAGGGGGAGACCCAGTACTTC. The encoded protein is CASASGQGETQYF.

The CDR3 DNA reads as TGCGCCAGCAGCTTGAGTACAGGTAACTACGAGCAGTACTTC. It encodes CASSLSTGNYEQYF. This chain connects TRBV5-1 to TRBJ2-7; D possibly corresponds to TRBD1 (5 bases). From germline, CDR1 is SGHRS and CDR2 YFSETQ. The V and J ends lost 1 base and 3 bases respectively, with 11 bases between them. The CDR3 totals 14 residues. Filled out from reference TRBV5-1 and TRBJ2-7, the complete variable domain reads KAGVTQTPRYLIKTRGQQVTLSCSPISGHRSVSWYQQTPGQGLQFLFEYFSETQRNKGNFPGRFSGRQFSNSRSEMNVSTLELGDSALYLCASSLSTGNYEQYFGPGTRLTVT.

The chain joins TRBV7-2 to TRBJ2-7, with 9 positions matching TRBD2. Trimming at V came to 2 bases and at J to 0 bases, leaving 2 bases not matched to a gene. CDR3 size: 15 residues. Germline V gene data show CDR1 as SGHTA and CDR2 as FQGNSA. The CDR3 DNA sequence: TGTGCCAGCAGCTTAAGCGGGGGGCCCTCCTACGAGCAGTACTTC. The encoded protein is CASSLSGGPSYEQYF.

CDR3 in DNA: TGTGCCAGTAGTTTCCCCGGACAGGGGGAAGTCACCTTC. Its protein product is CASSFPGQGEVTF. The chain combines TRBV19 with TRBJ1-2, with 10 bases matching TRBD1. This CDR3 is 13 amino acids long. Losses at the gene ends were 5 bases for V and 13 bases for J; bases not matched to a gene: 10. CDR1 is LNHDA, CDR2 SQIVND, per germline (reference sequence).

This sequence joins TRBV5-6 and TRBJ2-3; 9 bases fit TRBD2. Trimming at V came to 1 base and at J to 3 bases, leaving 6 bases not matched to a gene. In germline, CDR1 is SGHDT, CDR2 YYEEEE. This CDR3 spans 16 amino acids. The CDR3 spells CASSLFAGGNTDTQYF. The CDR3 DNA reads as TGTGCCAGCAGCTTGTTTGCGGGAGGGAATACAGATACGCAGTATTTT. Full variable domain (remainder filled in from reference TRBV5-6 and TRBJ2-3): DAGVTQSPTHLIKTRGQQVTLRCSPKSGHDTVSWYQQALGQGPQFIFQYYEEEERQRGNFPDRFSGHQFPNYSSELNVNALLLGDSALYLCASSLFAGGNTDTQYFGPGTRLTVL.

The CDR3 region has the DNA TGTGCCAGCAGCTCCGGGACATCGAGCTCTGGAAACACCATATATTTT. It translates to CASSSGTSSSGNTIYF. J is TRBJ1-3 and V is TRBV5-4; tentatively, D is TRBD1 (6 bases). V was clipped by 3 bases and J by 0 bases, with 13 bases between them. The CDR3 loop spans 16 amino acids. Germline V CDR1 and CDR2: SGHNT, YYREEE (reference sequence).

The chain carries TRBV28 and TRBJ2-3; 7 nucleotides line up with TRBD2. Germline lookup yields CDR1 MDHEN and CDR2 SYDVKM. The CDR3 runs 12 residues. J lost 4 bases, V lost 11 bases, and 6 bases had no gene match. The CDR3 bases are TGTGCCGGGGGGGTGGAGTCAGATACGCAGTATTTT. It translates to CAGGVESDTQYF. Variable domain in full (rest from reference TRBV28 and TRBJ2-3): DVKVTQSSRYLVKRTGEKVFLECVQDMDHENMFWYRQDPGLGLRLIYFSYDVKMKEKGDIPEGYSVSREKKERFSLILESASTNQTSMYLCAGGVESDTQYFGPGTRLTVL.

The rearrangement joins TRBV6-2 or TRBV6-3 to TRBJ2-6; 7 nucleotides agree with TRBD1. CDR1 MNHEY and CDR2 SVGEGT come from the germline V gene. The CDR3 length is 16 residues. The trim removed 6 bases at V and 0 bases at J, leaving 5 bases unmatched. CDR3 DNA: TGTGCCAGCAGCCTAGGGACAGCCTCTGGGGCCAACGTCCTGACTTTC. Its protein is CASSLGTASGANVLTF.

The rearrangement links TRBV19 to TRBJ2-1, with D possibly TRBD2 on 6 matching bases. The CDR3 length is 14 residues. The V and J ends lost 3 bases and 6 bases respectively, with 12 bases between them. CDR1 and CDR2 (germline): LNHDA, SQIVND (reference sequence). In nucleotides, the CDR3 is TGTGCCAGTAGTATGGGGACTCATTCCAATGAGCAGTTCTTC. Protein sequence: CASSMGTHSNEQFF.

The chain joins TRBV11-2 to TRBJ1-6; D is undetermined. Trimming stripped 2 bases from V and 7 bases from J, with 15 bases between. This CDR3 contains 16 residues. The germline CDR1 and CDR2 sequences are SGHAT and FQNNGV. The CDR3 loop reads CASSLTRGLGNSPLHF. The CDR3 nucleotides are TGTGCCAGCAGCTTAACACGCGGACTGGGAAATTCACCCCTCCACTTT.

V gene TRBV3-1 (or the pseudogene TRBV3-2) combines with J gene TRBJ2-3; 10 bases align to TRBD2. Looked up from germline, CDR1 is LGHDT and CDR2 is YNNKEL (reference sequence). This CDR3 has 19 residues. Unmatched junction bases numbered 11, after V lost 1 base and J lost 1 base. CDR3 protein: CASSQGRLAGARRTDTQYF. In nucleotides, the CDR3 is TGTGCCAGCAGCCAAGGGCGGCTAGCGGGGGCCCGACGCACAGATACGCAGTATTTT.

The gene calls are TRBV5-1 and TRBJ2-2, with D maybe TRBD2 (6 bases). CDR1 SGHRS and CDR2 YFSETQ come from the germline V gene. V was pared by 3 bases and J by 4 bases, with 16 bases between. The CDR3 consists of 16 residues. This chain's CDR3 is CASSSTSSAGTGELFF. The DNA of the CDR3 is TGCGCCAGCAGCTCGACTAGTTCGGCGGGCACCGGGGAGCTGTTTTTT.

The chain carries TRBV5-1 and TRBJ2-1; 9 nucleotides line up with TRBD2. V shed 4 bases, J shed 5 bases, and the junction held 4 bases outside the gene matches. From germline, CDR1 is SGHRS and CDR2 YFSETQ. The CDR3 is made up of 14 amino acids. CDR3 protein: CASSLAGTDNEQFF. The CDR3 region has the DNA TGCGCCAGCAGCCTAGCGGGAACTGACAATGAGCAGTTCTTC.